This is a list of T cell receptor beta chains from one sample in a study of CD8+ T cells in alopecia areata. Libraries were prepared by immunoSEQ multiplex PCR; TCRdb keeps only in-frame clonotypes and omits some of them. The sample has 110,000 to 150,000 clones; about three fifths are singletons. Sequenced input: CD8+ T cells sorted from blood. These receptor sequences come from a human donor in good health. The CDR3 runs from the conserved cysteine through the conserved F or W. Fields, in order: D gene, clone size, V gene, J gene, CDR3 length, CDR3 protein, CDR3 DNA. D genes are given only for firm matches. Part of the rows lack a size; the others show once, few, many or a class for expanded clones.

-,few,TRBV4-1,TRBJ1-5,15,CASSQEGRINQPQHF,TGCGCCAGCAGCCAAGAAGGGAGGATAAATCAGCCCCAGCATTTT
-,-,TRBV7-2,TRBJ2-3,16,CASSLETRGSTDTQYF,TGTGCCAGCAGCTTAGAAACCAGGGGTTCGACAGATACGCAGTATTTT
TRBD2,-,TRBV9,TRBJ2-1,17,CASSVGLAGRPGNEQFF,TGTGCCAGCAGCGTAGGACTAGCGGGACGTCCGGGGAATGAGCAGTTCTTC
-,few,TRBV25-1,TRBJ2-1,13,CASSEWRGDEQFF,TGTGCCAGCAGTGAATGGAGGGGCGATGAGCAGTTCTTC
-,-,TRBV10-2,TRBJ1-5,14,CASRDLGGTQPQHF,TGCGCCAGCAGGGACCTTGGGGGGACACAGCCCCAGCATTTT
-,-,TRBV5-4,TRBJ2-7,13,CASSLGSSYEQYF,TGTGCCAGCAGCTTGGGGAGCTCCTACGAGCAGTACTTC
-,-,TRBV11-1,TRBJ2-5,11,CASSRRETQYF,TGTGCCAGCAGTAGGAGGGAGACCCAGTACTTC
-,-,TRBV7-2,TRBJ2-3,18,CASSLVFVLAPNTDTQYF,TGTGCCAGCAGCTTAGTCTTCGTGCTAGCGCCGAACACAGATACGCAGTATTTT
-,-,TRBV27,TRBJ2-2,15,CASSFLRGNTGELFF,TGTGCCAGCAGTTTTCTAAGGGGGAACACCGGGGAGCTGTTTTTT
-,-,TRBV7-6,TRBJ2-2,12,CASSPSAGELFF,TGTGCCAGCAGCCCCAGCGCCGGGGAGCTGTTTTTT
-,-,TRBV9,TRBJ2-2,15,CASSVEGDTTGELFF,TGTGCCAGCAGCGTAGAAGGGGACACGACCGGGGAGCTGTTTTTT
-,-,TRBV14,TRBJ1-2,13,CASSPGRTYGYTF,TGTGCCAGCAGCCCGGGGAGGACATATGGCTACACCTTC
TRBD2,once,TRBV5-6,TRBJ2-3,16,CASSSSSGRSTDTQYF,TGTGCCAGCAGCTCATCTAGCGGGAGGAGCACAGATACGCAGTATTTT
TRBD1,-,TRBV7-2,TRBJ2-6,17,CASSLEIQGAGANVLTF,TGTGCCAGCAGCTTAGAAATACAGGGGGCTGGGGCCAACGTCCTGACTTTC
-,-,TRBV6-4,TRBJ2-3,14,CASSDSGGTDTQYF,TGTGCCAGCAGTGACTCAGGGGGCACAGATACGCAGTATTTT
TRBD2,-,TRBV6-5,TRBJ2-3,15,CASSRLAGEGDTQYF,TGTGCCAGCAGCCGACTAGCGGGAGAGGGTGATACGCAGTATTTT
TRBD1,-,TRBV29-1,TRBJ1-1,17,CSVEDLTGRGVGTEAFF,TGCAGCGTTGAAGATCTGACAGGGAGAGGGGTAGGCACTGAAGCTTTCTTT
TRBD2,-,TRBV2,TRBJ2-5,15,CASSELAGLQETQYF,TGTGCCAGCAGTGAACTAGCGGGGCTCCAAGAGACCCAGTACTTC
-,-,TRBV29-1,TRBJ1-2,11,CSVVLRDGYTF,TGCAGCGTTGTTCTCAGGGATGGCTACACCTTC
TRBD2,-,TRBV7-9,TRBJ2-5,17,CASSFHAASGYAETQYF,TGTGCCAGCAGCTTCCACGCAGCTAGCGGGTATGCGGAGACCCAGTACTTC
-,-,TRBV6-4,TRBJ2-2,13,CASSPSVTGELFF,TGTGCCAGCAGCCCCTCGGTCACCGGGGAGCTGTTTTTT
-,-,TRBV2,TRBJ2-6,16,CASTEELGPGANVLTF,TGTGCCAGCACCGAAGAATTAGGACCCGGGGCCAACGTCCTGACTTTC
TRBD1,few,TRBV29-1,TRBJ2-7,17,CSVSLWTGDFSSYEQYF,TGCAGCGTTTCACTCTGGACAGGGGATTTTTCGTCCTACGAGCAGTACTTC
-,-,TRBV30,TRBJ1-2,10,CAWDTDGYTF,TGTGCCTGGGATACGGACGGCTACACCTTC
-,-,TRBV6-6,TRBJ2-1,12,CASSYSGPGQFF,TGTGCCAGCAGTTACTCGGGGCCAGGGCAGTTCTTC
-,-,TRBV29-1,TRBJ2-3,14,CSVDYSDGTDTQYF,TGCAGCGTTGACTACAGTGATGGCACAGATACGCAGTATTTT
-,-,TRBV4-1,TRBJ2-7,15,CASSQRLDSTYEQYF,TGCGCCAGCAGCCAACGATTGGACAGTACCTACGAGCAGTACTTC
-,-,TRBV4-1,TRBJ2-1,13,CASSQGLVNEQFF,TGCGCCAGCAGCCAGGGACTCGTCAATGAGCAGTTCTTC
-,-,TRBV29-1,TRBJ1-1,13,CSTLGGLETEAFF,TGCAGCACCTTGGGGGGGCTAGAAACTGAAGCTTTCTTT
-,-,TRBV10-2,TRBJ2-7,13,CASSAGHFYEQYF,TGCGCCAGCAGTGCCGGACACTTCTACGAGCAGTACTTC
-,-,TRBV6-5,TRBJ2-7,15,CASSSPTAPSYEQYF,TGTGCCAGCAGTTCACCGACAGCTCCCTCCTACGAGCAGTACTTC
TRBD2,-,TRBV30,TRBJ2-7,23,CAWSVPRVGPSGTSGRGSREQYF,TGTGCCTGGAGTGTGCCCCGGGTAGGGCCTTCCGGGACTAGCGGGAGAGGTTCGCGAGAGCAGTACTTC
TRBD2,-,TRBV14,TRBJ2-1,13,CASSYGGFNEQFF,TGTGCCAGCAGCTACGGGGGGTTCAATGAGCAGTTCTTC
TRBD1,-,TRBV9,TRBJ2-1,19,CASSVPTEPQTGEDNEQFF,TGTGCCAGCAGCGTCCCCACGGAGCCTCAGACAGGGGAGGACAATGAGCAGTTCTTC
TRBD2,-,TRBV6-1,TRBJ2-1,15,CASRYTSGYYNEQFF,TGTGCCAGCCGATATACTAGCGGGTACTACAATGAGCAGTTCTTC
-,many,TRBV6-4,TRBJ2-3,12,CASSSGSDTQYF,TGTGCCAGCAGTAGCGGCTCAGATACGCAGTATTTT
TRBD1,-,TRBV20-1,TRBJ1-1,11,CSAYRGREAFF,TGCAGTGCTTACAGGGGGCGCGAGGCTTTCTTT